The present TCR beta chain was sequenced within a study of vaccination effects on CD4 cells after COVID-19 (dated 2022 in TCRdb). Broadly, across the study: Participants received two doses of either the BNT162b2 or the mRNA-1273 mRNA SARS-CoV-2 vaccine. Altogether, around 11 COVID-19 convalescent patients and 4 SARS-CoV-2-naive healthy vaccine recipients made up the full study. In the study, cultures from other donors were sequenced using the Oncomine TCR Beta short-read assay on an Illumina iSeq 100. SARS-CoV-2 spike-specific CD4+ TCR repertoires from before and after mRNA vaccination were compared in COVID-19 convalescent patients and in infection-naive vaccine recipients. Overall study results and their limits: Limitations of the study were the small number of convalescent patients and the absence of early post-infection timepoints. In healthy vaccine recipients, vaccine-induced clones were almost all SARS-CoV-2 mono-reactive, with only 1 of 255 cross-reactive with common cold coronaviruses. At late post-vaccination timepoints, both infection-induced and vaccine-induced clones showed marked clonal contraction, consistent with waning T cell responses.

From the cysteine up to the phenylalanine, the CDR3 has a length of 15 residues. The retained sequence is limited to the CDR3, 45 bases, with the frame set at the first base. The trim is 5 bases for V and 2 bases for J, with a gap of 12 bases between the germline ends. CDR1 and CDR2 are drawn from the germline V gene (reference sequence): SEHNR, FQNEAQ. Library prep was done by the immunoSEQ multiplex PCR assay. DNA from the cultured, isolated CD4+ T cells was subjected to TCR beta CDR3 sequencing. Regarding the original processing steps: Non-productive TCR sequences were removed and reads were trimmed to the CDR3 region, keeping CDR3s of at least 7 amino acids. The MANAFEST web app was used to identify antigen-specific clonotypes by comparing expansion in peptide wells with expansion in reference cultures. For clones to be considered positive, expansion at FDR<0.05 versus reference and all other wells, an odds ratio above 5, and a frequency above 0.1% in two replicate wells were required. A clonotype was defined as cross-reactive if the clonotype was significantly expanded both in SARS-CoV-2 spike wells and in at least one common cold coronavirus spike condition. CDR3 similarity was assessed by Levenshtein distance with the stringdist R package, and unrooted trees were built with ape in R 3.6.1. The immuneACCESS repertoire file appears here via TCRdb, limited to in-frame rearrangements. These files lack a portion of the clones; in checked studies, under half of the deficit traces to unresolved V genes, and the cause of the others is not known. D and trimming come from the DNA, and the V and J calls and clone size come from that table. In all, the sample holds tens of thousands of clones, and over 60% of those were seen once. The ten biggest clones cover 20% to 30% of the sample.

For this clone: What antigen it recognizes has not been identified. Base qualities are not at hand, and no much larger clone is one base apart.

The ViraFEST assay stimulated PBMC with viral peptide pools and then used TCR sequencing to identify antigen-specific CD4+ T cell clonotypes by expansion. After approximately eleven days of culture, CD4+ T cells were isolated with the EasySep CD4+ T cell isolation kit. None of the healthy vaccine recipients had a prior SARS-CoV-2 infection, which was confirmed by nucleocapsid antibody tests that came back negative both before and after vaccination. Each well held some 1.9 million PBMC cultured in IMDM containing approximately 5.2% human AB serum, roughly 10 IU/ml IL-2 and gentamicin, along with about 9.3 ug/ml peptides. Half of the culture medium was replaced with fresh IL-2-containing medium on days 3 and 7. Unless otherwise noted, each peptide stimulation condition was cultured in triplicate wells. Using Ficoll-Paque Plus gradient centrifugation, PBMC were separated from whole blood and then either used fresh or cryopreserved at -140C. Overlapping peptide pools spanned the spike proteins of SARS-CoV-2 and the common cold coronaviruses HCoV-NL63, HCoV-OC43 and HCoV-229E. The QIAamp micro DNA kit was used to extract genomic DNA from the cultured CD4+ T cells.

This material consisted of CD4+ T cells from PBMCs cultured with HCoV-NL63 spike peptides, taken before COVID-19 vaccination. Explained via the paper, the cell subset or site label denotes: HCoV-NL63 spike overlapping peptide pool stimulation. The chain was built from TRBV7-9 and TRBJ1-4; the D gene lacks a confident call. The sequence was obtained from a human donor who received a COVID-19 vaccine. The CDR3 is CASSPLARTNEKLFF. The nucleotide sequence reads TGTGCCAGCAGCCCCCTGGCCCGGACTAATGAAAAACTGTTTTTT.